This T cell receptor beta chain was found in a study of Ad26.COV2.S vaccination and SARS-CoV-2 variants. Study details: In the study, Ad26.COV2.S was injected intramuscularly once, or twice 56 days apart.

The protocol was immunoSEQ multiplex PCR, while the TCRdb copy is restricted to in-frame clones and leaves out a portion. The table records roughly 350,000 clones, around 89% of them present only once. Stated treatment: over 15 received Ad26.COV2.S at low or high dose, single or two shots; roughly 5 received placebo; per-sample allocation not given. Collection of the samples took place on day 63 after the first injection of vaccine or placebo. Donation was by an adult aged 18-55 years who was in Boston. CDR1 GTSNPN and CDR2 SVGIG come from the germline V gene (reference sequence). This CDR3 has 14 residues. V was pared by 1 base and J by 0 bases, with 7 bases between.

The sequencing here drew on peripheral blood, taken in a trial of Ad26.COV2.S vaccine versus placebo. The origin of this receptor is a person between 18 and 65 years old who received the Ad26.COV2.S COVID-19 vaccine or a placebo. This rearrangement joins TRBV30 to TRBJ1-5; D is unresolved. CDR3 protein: CAWSGLYSNQPQHF. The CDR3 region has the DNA TGTGCCTGGAGTGGACTCTATAGCAATCAGCCCCAGCATTTT.